This T cell receptor beta chain originates from a study of blood T cell repertoires in COVID-19. In the study overall: The study drew acute and convalescent COVID-19 samples from the United States, Italy and Spain. From T cells, B-cell-depleted T cells, or PBMCs came the material, which was cDNA or gDNA.

Repertoires were generated with immunoSEQ multiplex PCR, while TCRdb's copy carries only in-frame clones and drops some. The sample comprises under 450,000 clones, around nine tenths of which are singletons, and 7.1% rests with the top ten. CDR3 length: 15 amino acids. Germline loops: CDR1 GTSNPN, CDR2 SVGIG (reference sequence). Trimming removed 5 bases from V and 1 base from J; junction bases left unmatched: 7. Followed over time, Seattle patients had been enrolled while infection was active. The TCR comes from a woman aged 60-70 years with COVID-19, enrolled during active disease. Material for sequencing was peripheral blood. The rearrangement links TRBV30 to TRBJ1-3, with 8 bases matching TRBD1. The CDR3, as DNA: TGTGCCTGGGATGGGGACAGGAGATCTGGAAACACCATATATTTT. Amino acid sequence: CAWDGDRRSGNTIYF.